The 24 T cell receptor beta chains reported below all come from one sample, sequenced in a study of Graves' ophthalmopathy and Graves' hyperthyroidism. RNA transcripts were the template, and TCR beta CDR3 regions were amplified from them. Investigators did first-round RT-PCR with HTBI primers, then second-round multiplex PCR. TCRdb called the multiplex PCR reads again in MiXCR, with one record for every CDR3 protein. The sample has about 620,000 distinct CDR3 sequences; about 20% are singletons. Sequenced material: peripheral blood. The source is a woman under 30 with stable Graves' hyperthyroidism. Some clones in this sample may be carry-over from other donors' samples.

This clonotype came up many times. The rearrangement links TRBV20-1 to TRBJ2-7; tentatively, D is TRBD1 (6 bases). The CDR3 has 14 residues. CDR1 is DFQATT, CDR2 SNEGSKA, per germline (reference sequence). Trimming pared 3 bases from V and 3 bases from J, leaving 15 bases between. CDR3 loop: CSAREQGRGYEQYF. The CDR3 DNA reads TGCAGTGCTAGGGAACAGGGAAGAGGCTACGAGCAGTACTTC.

There are many counts of this clonotype. The chain recombines TRBV6-2 or TRBV6-3 with TRBJ1-5; D might be TRBD1 (6 bases). Trimming removed 6 bases from V and 0 bases from J, with 18 bases in between. Germline values: CDR1 MNHEY, CDR2 SVGEGT. CDR3 size: 17 residues. The CDR3 is CASRGTQGLYSNQPQHF. CDR3 coding DNA: TGTGCCAGCAGGGGGACACAGGGACTATATAGCAATCAGCCCCAGCATTTT.

This clonotype was picked up many times. The chain uses TRBV20-1 and TRBJ2-7, with D perhaps matching TRBD1 or TRBD2 (5 bases each). V was trimmed by 5 bases and J by 3 bases, leaving 17 bases between them. The CDR3 runs to 14 residues. Germline CDR1 DFQATT, CDR2 SNEGSKA (reference sequence). In DNA form, the CDR3 reads TGCAGTGCTCGGGACGCCAGGCAGATCTACGAGCAGTACTTC. Its protein is CSARDARQIYEQYF.

This clonotype was recorded many times. The chain combines TRBV2 with TRBJ1-5, with a possible D match to TRBD1 (6 bases). With 6 bases removed from V and 1 base from J, the gap between germline ends came to 13 bases. Germline V lookup: CDR1 SNHLY, CDR2 FYNNEI. CDR3 length equals 15 residues. CDR3 nucleotide sequence: TGTGCCAGCAGCTACAGGGAAACGAGCAATCAGCCCCAGCATTTT. Its translation is CASSYRETSNQPQHF. The whole variable domain, filled in from reference TRBV2 and TRBJ1-5, reads EPEVTQTPSHQVTQMGQEVILRCVPISNHLYFYWYRQILGQKVEFLVSFYNNEISEKSEIFDDQFSVERPDGSNFTLKIRSTKLEDSAMYFCASSYRETSNQPQHFGDGTRLSIL.

V and J are TRBV20-1 and TRBJ2-7; 8 bases line up with TRBD1. The CDR3 spans 14 residues. Germline loops: CDR1 DFQATT, CDR2 SNEGSKA (reference sequence). Trimming cost V 6 bases and J 1 base; bases outside gene matches: 8. The CDR3 loop is CSAWRDRSSYEQYF. The DNA of the CDR3 is TGCAGTGCCTGGCGGGACAGGAGTTCCTACGAGCAGTACTTC.

This clonotype was recorded at least ten times. The genes are TRBV7-9 and TRBJ2-6; D not resolved. V dropped 0 bases and J dropped 0 bases, with 15 bases sitting between them. Per germline, CDR1 SEHNR and CDR2 FQNEAQ (reference sequence). The CDR3 length is 19 residues. CDR3 in amino acids: CASSLAAAALSSGANVLTF. The CDR3 DNA reads as TGTGCCAGCAGCTTAGCCGCGGCAGCGCTTAGCTCTGGGGCCAACGTCCTGACTTTC.

This clonotype was seen repeatedly, ten times or more. The chain couples TRBV20-1 to TRBJ1-1; D is perhaps TRBD1 (5 bases). Germline CDR1 DFQATT, CDR2 SNEGSKA (reference sequence). Trimming pared 5 bases from V and 1 base from J, leaving 8 bases between. This CDR3 is 12 amino acids long. CDR3 amino acids: CSARDPNTEAFF. The CDR3 DNA reads TGCAGTGCTCGGGACCCGAACACTGAAGCTTTCTTT.

This clonotype was picked up a small number of times. DNA of the CDR3: TGTGCCAGCTCGGAGACAGGTTCGACCTACGAGCAGTACTTC. Protein: CASSETGSTYEQYF. This sequence joins TRBV18 and TRBJ2-7, with a possible D match to TRBD1 (6 bases). CDR1 and CDR2 from the germline V gene are KGHSH and LQKENI. Trimming took off 6 bases at V and 2 bases at J, with 14 bases between the two ends. The CDR3 consists of 14 residues.

The CDR3 nucleotides are TGCAGTAAGAGAGGGGGGCCCGACCATGGCTACACCTTC. It translates to CSKRGGPDHGYTF. The chain is built from TRBV20-1 and TRBJ1-2, with TRBD1 as a possible D gene (6 bases). Per the germline V gene, CDR1 is DFQATT and CDR2 is SNEGSKA (reference sequence). The CDR3 has 13 residues. V dropped 8 bases and J dropped 6 bases, with 19 bases sitting between them.

This clonotype was seen many times. V and J are TRBV5-1 and TRBJ1-1; 8 bases line up with TRBD1. V was clipped by 3 bases and J by 7 bases; unmatched bases: 8. Germline assignment: CDR1 SGHRS and CDR2 YFSETQ. CDR3 length: 14 residues. The CDR3 loop reads CASSWGQEYNEAFF. The CDR3, as DNA: TGCGCCAGCAGCTGGGGACAGGAGTACAATGAAGCTTTCTTT. Variable domain in full (rest from reference TRBV5-1 and TRBJ1-1): KAGVTQTPRYLIKTRGQQVTLSCSPISGHRSVSWYQQTPGQGLQFLFEYFSETQRNKGNFPGRFSGRQFSNSRSEMNVSTLELGDSALYLCASSWGQEYNEAFFGQGTRLTVV.

This sequence joins TRBV2 and TRBJ2-5; tentative D call: TRBD2 (5 bases). V lost 6 bases to trimming and J lost 6 bases, with 14 bases between them. From germline, CDR1 is SNHLY and CDR2 FYNNEI. The CDR3 is 13 amino acids. The CDR3 sequence: CASRRTDAQTQYF. The CDR3 DNA reads as TGTGCCAGCAGGAGGACTGACGCCCAGACCCAGTACTTC. Full variable domain (remainder filled in from reference TRBV2 and TRBJ2-5): EPEVTQTPSHQVTQMGQEVILRCVPISNHLYFYWYRQILGQKVEFLVSFYNNEISEKSEIFDDQFSVERPDGSNFTLKIRSTKLEDSAMYFCASRRTDAQTQYFGPGTRLLVL.

This clonotype was seen ten or more times. The V call is TRBV12-5, the J call TRBJ1-1, with 9 bases matching TRBD1. Germline V CDR1 and CDR2: LGHNT, FRNRAP. V shed 3 bases, J shed 11 bases, and the junction held 4 bases outside the gene matches. This CDR3 region has 12 residues. The DNA for the CDR3 is TGTGCTAGTGGTTTACAGGGGGCTGGGGCTTTCTTT. Translated, it gives CASGLQGAGAFF.

This chain links TRBV5-1 with TRBJ2-2; 8 bases match TRBD2. V was clipped by 4 bases and J by 4 bases; unmatched bases: 9. The CDR3 spans 16 residues. CDR1 is SGHRS and CDR2 is YFSETQ in the germline V gene. CDR3 coding DNA: TGCGCCAGCAGCCCCTCGGGGGGGCCTTTCACCGGGGAGCTGTTTTTT. This codes for CASSPSGGPFTGELFF.

This clonotype was seen at least ten times. The V call is TRBV12-3 or TRBV12-4, the J call TRBJ2-5; no definite D call. Trimming left V 0 bases short and J 7 bases short, with 6 bases between. The CDR3 sequence is 12 residues long. The CDR3 spells CASSLASGTQYF. CDR3 sequence (DNA): TGTGCCAGCAGTTTAGCGTCGGGGACCCAGTACTTC.

This clonotype was counted once. The chain couples TRBV4-2 to TRBJ1-1; perhaps TRBD1 as D (6 bases). The ends were cut back, 1 base at V and 1 base at J, with 13 bases in the middle. The CDR3 consists of 16 residues. Germline V gives CDR1 LGHNA, CDR2 YNFKEQ. The CDR3 sequence: CASSQVDGQQNTEAFF. DNA of the CDR3: TGTGCCAGCAGCCAAGTCGACGGACAGCAGAACACTGAAGCTTTCTTT.

This rearrangement joins TRBV4-3 to TRBJ1-5; a weak D match, TRBD1 (5 bases). The CDR3 consists of 15 residues. Germline CDR1 reads LGHNA; CDR2 reads YSLEER. The ends were cut back, 1 base at V and 2 bases at J, with 9 bases in the middle. The CDR3 protein is CASSQGQKRNQPQHF. The DNA for the CDR3 is TGCGCCAGCAGCCAAGGACAGAAACGCAATCAGCCCCAGCATTTT.

This clonotype has a count of ten or more. The chain recombines TRBV27 with TRBJ1-5; D uncertain. The CDR3 runs to 13 residues. Germline CDR1 and CDR2: MNHEY and SMNVEV (reference sequence). V was clipped by 5 bases and J by 6 bases, with 11 bases between them. The CDR3 DNA reads TGTGCCAGCAGTAGTTGGAGTGGTCAGCCCCAGCATTTT. It codes for CASSSWSGQPQHF.

This clonotype was seen ten or more times. J is TRBJ1-5 and V is TRBV6-1, with D possibly TRBD1 on 5 matching bases. Germline V gene data show CDR1 as MNHNS and CDR2 as SASEGT. The CDR3 spans 16 residues. Trimming stripped 6 bases from V and 1 base from J, with 16 bases between. CDR3 sequence: CASRENQGVSNQPQHF. The CDR3 DNA follows: TGTGCCAGCAGGGAAAATCAGGGAGTGAGCAATCAGCCCCAGCATTTT.

The genes are TRBV11-3 and TRBJ1-6; D is uncertain. The germline V gene encodes CDR1 SGHNT and CDR2 YENEEA. The CDR3 extends over 15 amino acids. V was pared by 5 bases and J by 0 bases, with 8 bases between. For the CDR3, the DNA is TGTGCCAGCAGCCAACAATTCTCCTATAATTCACCCCTCCACTTT. Protein product: CASSQQFSYNSPLHF.

This clonotype has a count of ten or more. One junction end disagrees with the germline gene, perhaps due to a read error. V and J are TRBV20-1 and TRBJ1-5, with 7 nucleotides matching TRBD1. The germline V gene encodes CDR1 DFQATT and CDR2 SNEGSKA (reference sequence). This CDR3 comprises 14 residues. For the CDR3, the DNA is TGCAGTGCTATGGCAGGGGGAGGGAATCGGCCCCAGCATTTT. Translating it yields CSAMAGGGNRPQHF.

This clonotype showed up many times. V gene TRBV9 combines with J gene TRBJ2-7, with TRBD2 matching over 8 bases. J lost 1 base, V lost 3 bases, and 0 bases had no gene match. This CDR3 region has 13 residues. CDR1 is SGDLS, CDR2 YYNGEE, per germline. DNA of the CDR3: TGTGCCAGCAGCGCGGGAGGGTCCTACGAGCAGTACTTC. Translation gives CASSAGGSYEQYF. The variable domain in full, with the rest retrieved from reference TRBV9 and TRBJ2-7, is DSGVTQTPKHLITATGQRVTLRCSPRSGDLSVYWYQQSLDQGLQFLIQYYNGEERAKGNILERFSAQQFPDLHSELNLSSLELGDSALYFCASSAGGSYEQYFGPGTRLTVT.

This clonotype has at least ten counts. V and J are TRBV20-1 and TRBJ1-1; D is unresolved. V dropped 6 bases and J dropped 5 bases, with 22 bases sitting between them. This CDR3 comprises 15 residues. Per germline, CDR1 DFQATT and CDR2 SNEGSKA (reference sequence). CDR3 in DNA: TGCAGTGCGGCCAGCAAGTCTCCCTCGGGGACTGAAGCTTTCTTT. It is translated as CSAASKSPSGTEAFF.

There are many counts of this clonotype. The chain carries TRBV7-2 and TRBJ1-2, with 9 bases lining up with TRBD1. The J segment lost 4 bases and the V segment lost 5 bases, leaving 2 bases of the junction unmatched. The CDR3 runs 13 residues. CDR1 is SGHTA and CDR2 is FQGNSA in the germline V gene. The CDR3 DNA follows: TGTGCCAGCAGCACGACAGGGGGCTATGGCTACACCTTC. Amino acids: CASSTTGGYGYTF. Complete variable domain (other parts from reference TRBV7-2 and TRBJ1-2): GAGVSQSPSNKVTEKGKDVELRCDPISGHTALYWYRQSLGQGLEFLIYFQGNSAPDKSGLPSDRFSAERTGGSVSTLTIQRTQQEDSAVYLCASSTTGGYGYTFGSGTRLTVV.

The genes are TRBV5-1 and TRBJ1-2; no clear D gene. Trimming pared 0 bases from V and 1 base from J, leaving 7 bases between. The V gene's germline CDR1 is SGHRS and CDR2 YFSETQ. This CDR3 comprises 14 residues. The CDR3 loop is CASSLDSRNYGYTF. CDR3 in DNA: TGCGCCAGCAGCTTGGACAGTCGTAACTATGGCTACACCTTC.